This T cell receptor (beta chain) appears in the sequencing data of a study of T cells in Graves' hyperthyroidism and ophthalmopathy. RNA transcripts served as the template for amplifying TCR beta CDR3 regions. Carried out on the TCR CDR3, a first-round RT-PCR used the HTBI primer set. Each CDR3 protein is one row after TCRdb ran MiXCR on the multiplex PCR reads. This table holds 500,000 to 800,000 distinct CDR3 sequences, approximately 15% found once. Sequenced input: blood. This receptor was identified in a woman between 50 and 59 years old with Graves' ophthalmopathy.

For the CDR3, the DNA is TGTGCCAGCACCATGCGGCTCCTTAGCCCCTATAATTCACCCCTCCACTTT. Translated: CASTMRLLSPYNSPLHF. V gene TRBV7-2 combines with J gene TRBJ1-6; D remains ambiguous. Germline-derived CDR1 and CDR2 are SGHTA and FQGNSA. V lost 7 bases, J lost 2 bases, and 18 bases lay in between. The CDR3 has 17 residues.